These T cell receptor beta chains were read from a single sample in a study of blood T cell repertoires in COVID-19. Here immunoSEQ multiplex PCR was the method, and the copy in TCRdb shows in-frame clones only, minus some. The sample yields roughly 380,000 clones, 70% to 90% seen once. Material: PBMCs or T cells enriched from blood (not recorded which). The receptors stem from a man aged 25-40 years who had recovered from COVID-19. CDR3s include the opening cysteine and the closing phenylalanine or tryptophan. Fields, in order: clone size, D gene, V gene, J gene, CDR3 length, CDR3 DNA, CDR3 protein. A D gene is named only where the DNA matches it firmly. Some rows mark clone size as missing; the rest say once, few, many or name a class of expanded clone.

size: .; D: .; V: TRBV11-2; J: TRBJ2-7; length: 17; DNA: TGTGCCAGCAGCTTAGTTTCTCTGACAGGAATCCCCTACGAGCAGTACTTC; CDR3: CASSLVSLTGIPYEQYF
size: .; D: TRBD1; V: TRBV23-1; J: TRBJ2-7; length: 15; DNA: TGCGCCAGCAGAAGGGGGGGACAGGGAACCTACGAGCAGTACTTC; CDR3: CASRRGGQGTYEQYF
size: once; D: .; V: TRBV5-6; J: TRBJ2-5; length: 17; DNA: TGTGCCAGCAGCTTGGTTATCGTCCGGGCAGGGGAAGAGACCCAGTACTTC; CDR3: CASSLVIVRAGEETQYF
size: .; D: .; V: TRBV7-8; J: TRBJ1-3; length: 14; DNA: TGTGCCAGCAGCTTAGCGCGTTCTGGAAACACCATATATTTT; CDR3: CASSLARSGNTIYF
size: .; D: TRBD1; V: TRBV24-1; J: TRBJ1-6; length: 15; DNA: TGTGCCACCAGTGCGTCAGGGGGCTGGGATTCACCCCTCCACTTT; CDR3: CATSASGGWDSPLHF
size: .; D: .; V: TRBV5-1; J: TRBJ1-1; length: 14; DNA: TGCGCCAGCAGCACCTCGGGGGGTAACACTGAAGCTTTCTTT; CDR3: CASSTSGGNTEAFF
size: .; D: .; V: TRBV2; J: TRBJ2-7; length: 14; DNA: TGTGCCAGCAGTGAGTTGAGGGGCGGGGACGAGCAGTACTTC; CDR3: CASSELRGGDEQYF
size: .; D: .; V: TRBV4-3; J: TRBJ2-5; length: 14; DNA: TGCGCCAGCAGCCAAGATAGCGGAGGAGAGACCCAGTACTTC; CDR3: CASSQDSGGETQYF
size: .; D: .; V: TRBV10-2; J: TRBJ2-3; length: 11; DNA: TGCGCCAGCCAGTATGTAGATACGCAGTATTTT; CDR3: CASQYVDTQYF
size: .; D: TRBD2; V: TRBV7-9; J: TRBJ2-7; length: 19; DNA: TGTGCCAGCAGCCCCGGGACTAGCGGGGGTATAAGTTTCTCTTCCGAGCAGTACTTC; CDR3: CASSPGTSGGISFSSEQYF
size: .; D: TRBD1; V: TRBV2; J: TRBJ1-1; length: 15; DNA: TGTGCCAGCAGTGAAACGGGACAGACAAACACTGAAGCTTTCTTT; CDR3: CASSETGQTNTEAFF
size: .; D: .; V: TRBV19; J: TRBJ1-2; length: 15; DNA: TGTGCCAGTAGGGGACGGAGGGACGGGAACTATGGCTACACCTTC; CDR3: CASRGRRDGNYGYTF
size: .; D: .; V: TRBV19; J: TRBJ1-6; length: 15; DNA: TGTGCCAGTAGTACGGTGGAAAGCGTGGGTTCACCCCTCCACTTT; CDR3: CASSTVESVGSPLHF
size: .; D: .; V: TRBV3-1/TRBV3-2; J: TRBJ1-3; length: 16; DNA: TGTGCCAGCAGCCAAGTAGTGCCCTACTCTGGAAACACCATATATTTT; CDR3: CASSQVVPYSGNTIYF
size: .; D: .; V: TRBV21-1; J: TRBJ1-5; length: 19; DNA: TGTGCCAGCAGCAACGACTCCGGGACAGTCAAATTTCTAAATCAGCCCCAGCATTTT; CDR3: CASSNDSGTVKFLNQPQHF
size: .; D: TRBD1; V: TRBV9; J: TRBJ1-2; length: 15; DNA: TGTGCCAGCAGCGTGATGGGACAGGGATCGGATGGCTACACCTTC; CDR3: CASSVMGQGSDGYTF
size: .; D: .; V: TRBV11-2; J: TRBJ1-5; length: 18; DNA: TGTGCCAGCAGCTTTCAGCAGGCCGAACCCATAGGCAATCAGCCCCAGCATTTT; CDR3: CASSFQQAEPIGNQPQHF
size: .; D: .; V: TRBV3-1/TRBV3-2; J: TRBJ1-6; length: 14; DNA: TGTGCCAGCAGACGGAGTTTTTTGTATTCACCCCTCCACTTT; CDR3: CASRRSFLYSPLHF
size: .; D: .; V: TRBV21-1; J: TRBJ1-2; length: 14; DNA: TGTGCCAGCAGCGTAACGACAGGAGACTATGGCTACACCTTC; CDR3: CASSVTTGDYGYTF
size: .; D: .; V: TRBV4-1; J: TRBJ1-1; length: 13; DNA: TGCGCCAGCAGCCACGGCCCGGGGTTTGAAGCTTTCTTT; CDR3: CASSHGPGFEAFF
size: .; D: TRBD1; V: TRBV6-1; J: TRBJ1-2; length: 15; DNA: TGTGCCAGCAGTGACGGGACAGGGAATAACTATGGCTACACCTTC; CDR3: CASSDGTGNNYGYTF
size: .; D: .; V: TRBV5-5; J: TRBJ1-5; length: 13; DNA: TGTGCCAGCAGTCGGCAGGGATATCAGCCCCAGCATTTT; CDR3: CASSRQGYQPQHF
size: .; D: .; V: TRBV29-1; J: TRBJ1-5; length: 13; DNA: TGCAGCGTGCGGGGGTCAGGCAATCAGCCCCAGCATTTT; CDR3: CSVRGSGNQPQHF
size: once; D: TRBD2; V: TRBV29-1; J: TRBJ2-4; length: 13; DNA: TGCAGCGTTGGCGGGGGGCAAGGGGACATTCAGTACTTC; CDR3: CSVGGGQGDIQYF
size: .; D: .; V: TRBV12-3/TRBV12-4; J: TRBJ1-1; length: 11; DNA: TGTGCCAGCAGTTTACGACATGAAGCTTTCTTT; CDR3: CASSLRHEAFF
size: .; D: .; V: TRBV27; J: TRBJ1-2; length: 15; DNA: TGTGCCAGCAGTTTGTATTCGGGGGTCAACTATGGCTACACCTTC; CDR3: CASSLYSGVNYGYTF
size: .; D: TRBD1; V: TRBV19; J: TRBJ2-5; length: 15; DNA: TGTGCCAGTAGTTCAGAACAGGGGGCCCGGGGGACCCAGTACTTC; CDR3: CASSSEQGARGTQYF
size: .; D: .; V: TRBV19; J: TRBJ1-2; length: 13; DNA: TGTGCCAGTAGTTCAGGGACTGTCTATGGCTACACCTTC; CDR3: CASSSGTVYGYTF
size: .; D: TRBD2; V: TRBV9; J: TRBJ2-1; length: 15; DNA: TGTGCCAGCAGCGTTAGCGGGGTCGCCTACAATGAGCAGTTCTTC; CDR3: CASSVSGVAYNEQFF
size: once; D: TRBD1; V: TRBV10-3; J: TRBJ2-7; length: 15; DNA: TGTGCCATCAGTGAGTCGACTCGGGCAGGGGGCGCGGGACGGTTC; CDR3: CAISESTRAGGAGRF
size: .; D: .; V: TRBV2; J: TRBJ1-5; length: 13; DNA: TGTGCCAGCAGTGCAGACACAGATCAGCCCCAGCATTTT; CDR3: CASSADTDQPQHF
size: .; D: TRBD2; V: TRBV30; J: TRBJ2-1; length: 14; DNA: TGTGCGGCGGGGGGGCCGCCCTACTACAATGAGCAGTTCTTC; CDR3: CAAGGPPYYNEQFF
size: .; D: TRBD2; V: TRBV4-1; J: TRBJ2-1; length: 16; DNA: TGCGCCAGCAGCTCACTAGCGGGGGACTCCTACAATGAGCAGTTCTTC; CDR3: CASSSLAGDSYNEQFF
size: .; D: .; V: TRBV24-1; J: TRBJ1-1; length: 16; DNA: TGTGCCACCAGTGATTTAATGGCAGGGAGGGGCACTGAAGCTTTCTTT; CDR3: CATSDLMAGRGTEAFF
size: .; D: TRBD1; V: TRBV10-2; J: TRBJ1-1; length: 15; DNA: TGCGCCAGCAGTGAGTCCGGGACAGAGAACACTGAAGCTTTCTTT; CDR3: CASSESGTENTEAFF
size: .; D: .; V: TRBV4-2; J: TRBJ1-2; length: 15; DNA: TGTGCCAGCAGCCAAGGGCAGGGAAACGTCTATGGCTACACCTTC; CDR3: CASSQGQGNVYGYTF
size: .; D: .; V: TRBV11-2; J: TRBJ2-2; length: 14; DNA: TGTGCCAGCAGCTTACAGGGGCGCACCGGGGAGCTGTTTTTT; CDR3: CASSLQGRTGELFF
size: .; D: .; V: TRBV9; J: TRBJ1-5; length: 14; DNA: TGTGCCAGCAGCGTAGATGGGGCCGGTCAGCCCCAGCATTTT; CDR3: CASSVDGAGQPQHF
size: .; D: TRBD1; V: TRBV30; J: TRBJ1-1; length: 14; DNA: TGTGCCTGGAGGACTGGGACAGGGTCAGGTGAAGCTTTCTTT; CDR3: CAWRTGTGSGEAFF
size: .; D: TRBD1; V: TRBV19; J: TRBJ2-1; length: 15; DNA: TGTGCCAGTAGCAGGGGGCGGGGTCCCTACAATGAGCAGTTCTTC; CDR3: CASSRGRGPYNEQFF
size: .; D: TRBD1; V: TRBV9; J: TRBJ1-4; length: 14; DNA: TGTGCCAGCAGCCAGACAGGGGATAATGAAAAACTGTTTTTT; CDR3: CASSQTGDNEKLFF
size: once; D: .; V: TRBV5-6; J: TRBJ2-6; length: 15; DNA: TGTGCCAGCAGCTCCGCAGGGTCCGGGGCCAACGTCCTGACTTTC; CDR3: CASSSAGSGANVLTF
size: once; D: TRBD2; V: TRBV10-3; J: TRBJ2-3; length: 19; DNA: TGTGCCATCAGTCAGGGGGGGACTAGCGGGTCGACTAGCACAGATACGCAGTATTTT; CDR3: CAISQGGTSGSTSTDTQYF